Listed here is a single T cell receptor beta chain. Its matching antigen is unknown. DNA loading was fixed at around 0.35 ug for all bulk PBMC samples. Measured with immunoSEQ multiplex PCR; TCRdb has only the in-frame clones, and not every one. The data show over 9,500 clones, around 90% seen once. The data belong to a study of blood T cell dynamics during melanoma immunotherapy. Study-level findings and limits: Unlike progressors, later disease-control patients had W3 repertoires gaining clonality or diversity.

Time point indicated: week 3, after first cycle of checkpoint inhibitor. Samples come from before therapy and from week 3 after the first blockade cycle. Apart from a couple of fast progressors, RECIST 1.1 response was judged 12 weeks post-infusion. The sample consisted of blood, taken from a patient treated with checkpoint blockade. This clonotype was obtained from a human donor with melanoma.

This CDR3 reads CASSSSRAPGEKLFF. CDR3 DNA sequence: TGTGCCAGCAGTTCGAGTAGGGCGCCCGGTGAAAAACTGTTTTTT. This chain uses TRBV27 with TRBJ1-4; D unresolved. Trimming removed 4 bases from V and 7 bases from J, with 16 bases in between. Germline loops: CDR1 MNHEY, CDR2 SMNVEV (reference sequence). This CDR3 spans 15 amino acids.